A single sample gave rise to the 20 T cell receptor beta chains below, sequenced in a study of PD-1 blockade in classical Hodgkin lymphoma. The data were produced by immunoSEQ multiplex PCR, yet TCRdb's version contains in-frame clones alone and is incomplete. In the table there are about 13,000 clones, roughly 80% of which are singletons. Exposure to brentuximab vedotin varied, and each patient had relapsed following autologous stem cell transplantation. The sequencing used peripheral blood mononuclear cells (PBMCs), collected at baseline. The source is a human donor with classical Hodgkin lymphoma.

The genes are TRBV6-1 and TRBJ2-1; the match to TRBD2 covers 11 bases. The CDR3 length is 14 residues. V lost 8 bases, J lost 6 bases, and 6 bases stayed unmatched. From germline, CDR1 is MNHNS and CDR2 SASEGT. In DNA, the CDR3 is TGTGCCAGCGCCTCTAGCGGGAGGATCAATGAGCAGTTCTTC. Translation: CASASSGRINEQFF.

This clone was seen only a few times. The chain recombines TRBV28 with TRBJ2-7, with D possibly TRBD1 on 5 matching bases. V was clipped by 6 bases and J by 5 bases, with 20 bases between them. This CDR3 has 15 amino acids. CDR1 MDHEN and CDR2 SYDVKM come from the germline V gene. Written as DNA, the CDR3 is TGTGCCAGCAGAAAAAATAGAGCAGGGTTTCACGAGCAGTACTTC. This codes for CASRKNRAGFHEQYF.

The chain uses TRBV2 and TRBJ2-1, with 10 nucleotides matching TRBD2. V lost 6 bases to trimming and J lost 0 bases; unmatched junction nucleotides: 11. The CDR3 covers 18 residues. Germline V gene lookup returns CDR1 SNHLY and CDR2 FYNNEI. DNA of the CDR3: TGTGCCAGCAGGAGAATCCCTAGCGGGAGTTCCTCCTACAATGAGCAGTTCTTC. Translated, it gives CASRRIPSGSSSYNEQFF.

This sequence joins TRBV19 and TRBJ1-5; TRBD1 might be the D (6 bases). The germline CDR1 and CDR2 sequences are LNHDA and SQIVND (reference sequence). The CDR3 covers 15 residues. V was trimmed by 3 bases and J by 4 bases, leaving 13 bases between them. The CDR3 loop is CASSIWGAGNQPQHF. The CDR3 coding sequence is TGTGCCAGTAGTATTTGGGGGGCAGGGAATCAGCCCCAGCATTTT.

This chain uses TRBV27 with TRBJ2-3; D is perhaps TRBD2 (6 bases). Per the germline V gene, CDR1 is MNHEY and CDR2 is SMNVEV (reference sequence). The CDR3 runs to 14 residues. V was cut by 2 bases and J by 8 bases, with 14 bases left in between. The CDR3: CASSLRGTSGTQYF. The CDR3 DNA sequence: TGTGCCAGCAGTTTACGCGGGACCTCGGGTACGCAGTATTTT.

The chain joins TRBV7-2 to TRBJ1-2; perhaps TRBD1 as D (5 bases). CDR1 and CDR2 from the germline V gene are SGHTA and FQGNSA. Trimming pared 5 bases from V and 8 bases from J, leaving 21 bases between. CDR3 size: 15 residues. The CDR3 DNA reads TGTGCCAGCAGCGCTACAGGAGGCCTCGGGCGGGGCTACACCTTC. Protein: CASSATGGLGRGYTF.

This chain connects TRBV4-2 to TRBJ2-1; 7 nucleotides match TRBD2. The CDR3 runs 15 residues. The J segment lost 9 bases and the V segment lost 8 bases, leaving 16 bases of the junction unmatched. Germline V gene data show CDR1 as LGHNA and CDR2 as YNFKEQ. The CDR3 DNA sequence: TGTGCCAGCGCAATGTCGGGAGGTCTCTTACCTGAGCAGTTCTTC. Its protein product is CASAMSGGLLPEQFF.

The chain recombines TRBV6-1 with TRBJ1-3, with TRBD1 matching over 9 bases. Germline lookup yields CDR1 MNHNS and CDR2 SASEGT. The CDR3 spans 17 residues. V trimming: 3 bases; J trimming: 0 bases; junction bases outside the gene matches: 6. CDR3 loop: CASSESTGGYSGNTIYF. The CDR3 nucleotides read TGTGCCAGCAGTGAGTCGACAGGGGGATACTCTGGAAACACCATATATTTT.

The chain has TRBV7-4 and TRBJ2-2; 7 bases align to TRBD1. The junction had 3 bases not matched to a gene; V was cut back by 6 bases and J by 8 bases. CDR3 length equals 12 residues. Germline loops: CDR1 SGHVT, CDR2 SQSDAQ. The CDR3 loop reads CASRTGLGELFF. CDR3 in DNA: TGTGCCAGCAGGACAGGGTTAGGGGAGCTGTTTTTT.

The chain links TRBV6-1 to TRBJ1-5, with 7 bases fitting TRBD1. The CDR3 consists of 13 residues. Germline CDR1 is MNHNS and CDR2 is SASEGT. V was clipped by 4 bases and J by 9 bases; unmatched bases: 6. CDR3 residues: CASSADRDRPQHF. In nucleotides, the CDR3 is TGTGCCAGCAGTGCCGACAGGGACCGGCCCCAGCATTTT.

Written as DNA, the CDR3 is TGCGCCAGCAAGGTACTAGCGGGAGATCGAACAGATACGCAGTATTTT. This sequence encodes CASKVLAGDRTDTQYF. V gene TRBV5-1 combines with J gene TRBJ2-3; 11 bases align to TRBD2. The V gene's germline CDR1 is SGHRS and CDR2 YFSETQ. J lost 3 bases, V lost 6 bases, and 9 bases had no gene match. The CDR3 length is 16 residues.

CDR3 sequence reads: CASSRDRDYEQYF. The CDR3 nucleotides are TGTGCCAGCAGTCGGGACAGGGACTACGAGCAGTACTTC. The chain couples TRBV2 to TRBJ2-7; 9 nucleotides line up with TRBD1. Per germline, CDR1 SNHLY and CDR2 FYNNEI. Trimming took 5 bases from V and 3 from J; bases not matched to a gene: 2. The length of the CDR3 is 13 residues.

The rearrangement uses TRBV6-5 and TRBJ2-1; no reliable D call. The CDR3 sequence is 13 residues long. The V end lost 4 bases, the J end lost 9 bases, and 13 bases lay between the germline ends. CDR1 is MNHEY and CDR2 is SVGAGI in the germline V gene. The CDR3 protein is CASSSPPPAEQFF. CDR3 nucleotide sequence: TGTGCCAGCAGTTCCCCTCCCCCAGCTGAGCAGTTCTTC.

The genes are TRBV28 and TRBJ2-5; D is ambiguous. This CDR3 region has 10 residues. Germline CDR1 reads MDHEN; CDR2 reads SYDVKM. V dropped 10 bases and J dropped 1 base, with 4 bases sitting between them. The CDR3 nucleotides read TGTGCCACCCTCCAAGAGACCCAGTACTTC. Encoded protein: CATLQETQYF.

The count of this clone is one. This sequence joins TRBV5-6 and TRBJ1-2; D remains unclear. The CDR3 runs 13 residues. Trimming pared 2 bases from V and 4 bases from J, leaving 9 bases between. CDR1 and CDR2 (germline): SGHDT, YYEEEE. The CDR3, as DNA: TGTGCCAGCAGCTTTCAGGCTTCCTATGGCTACACCTTC. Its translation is CASSFQASYGYTF.

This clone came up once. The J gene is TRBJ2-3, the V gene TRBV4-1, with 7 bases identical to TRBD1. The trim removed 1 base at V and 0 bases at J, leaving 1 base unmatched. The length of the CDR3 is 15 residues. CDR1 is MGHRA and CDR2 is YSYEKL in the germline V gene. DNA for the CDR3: TGCGCCAGCAGCCAAGGGGACAGAAGCACAGATACGCAGTATTTT. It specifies CASSQGDRSTDTQYF.

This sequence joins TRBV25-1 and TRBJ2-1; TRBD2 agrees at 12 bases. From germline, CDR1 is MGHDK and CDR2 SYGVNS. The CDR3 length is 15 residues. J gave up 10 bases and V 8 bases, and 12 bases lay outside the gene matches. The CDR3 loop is CASGLTSGSLWEQFF. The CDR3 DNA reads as TGTGCCAGCGGCTTGACTAGCGGGAGCCTTTGGGAGCAGTTCTTC.

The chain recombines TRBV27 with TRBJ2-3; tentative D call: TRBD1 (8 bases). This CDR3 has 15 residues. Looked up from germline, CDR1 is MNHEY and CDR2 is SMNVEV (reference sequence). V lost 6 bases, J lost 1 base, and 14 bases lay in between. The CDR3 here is CASRNRGGGTDTQYF. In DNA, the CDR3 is TGTGCCAGCAGAAACAGGGGGGGCGGCACAGATACGCAGTATTTT.

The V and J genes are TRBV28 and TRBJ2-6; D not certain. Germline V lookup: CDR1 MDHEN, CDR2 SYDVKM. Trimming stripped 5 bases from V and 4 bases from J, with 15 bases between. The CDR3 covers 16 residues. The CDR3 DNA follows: TGTGCCAGCAGTCGTCCCATCGGCTTCGGGGCCAACGTCCTGACTTTC. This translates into CASSRPIGFGANVLTF.

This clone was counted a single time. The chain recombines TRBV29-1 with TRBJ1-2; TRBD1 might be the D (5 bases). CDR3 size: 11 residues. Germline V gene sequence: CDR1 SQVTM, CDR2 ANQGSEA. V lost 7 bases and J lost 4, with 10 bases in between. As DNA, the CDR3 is TGCAGCGCCGGGGGAGCCTATGGCTACACCTTC. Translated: CSAGGAYGYTF.